One and the same sample provided the 21 T cell receptor beta chains below, sequenced in a study of blood T cells in healthy people across ages (dated by TCRdb to the mid-2010s). The method behind the library was 5' RACE. The sequencing machine was an Illumina HiSeq 2500. A second PCR of roughly 7 to 11 cycles was performed with a sample-barcoded 5' primer and a J-beta primer mix. TCRdb itself trimmed the public reads at Q25 with fastp, ran MiXCR and retained productive beta chains. Each CDR3 protein appears once, grouped with its most common genes and DNA. Here the sample has about 690,000 distinct CDR3 sequences; 40% to 50% occur a single time. Clones ranked in the top ten supply about 30% of the sample. Sequencing input: blood. The receptors here all came from a man of 80 years or more in good health.

This clonotype has a handful of counts. V and J are TRBV7-2 and TRBJ2-1; D not resolved. Trimming removed 5 bases at V and 2 bases at J, with 25 bases between. Germline V gene lookup returns CDR1 SGHTA and CDR2 FQGNSA. CDR3 length equals 19 residues. This CDR3 reads CASSTRSQVAATAYNEQFF. The CDR3 DNA follows: TGTGCCAGCAGCACTCGCTCCCAAGTGGCGGCCACTGCCTACAATGAGCAGTTCTTC.

The V call is TRBV28, the J call TRBJ1-1; 9 nucleotides agree with TRBD1. The V gene end was trimmed by 4 bases and the J gene end by 5 bases; junction bases not matched to a gene: 8. The CDR3 contains 15 residues. Germline CDR1 and CDR2: MDHEN and SYDVKM. The CDR3 DNA reads TGTGCCAGCAGTTCCTCCGGGACAGGGAGTACTGAAGCTTTCTTT. Translating gives CASSSSGTGSTEAFF.

The genes are TRBV4-2 and TRBJ1-1, with D unresolved. Germline CDR1 reads LGHNA; CDR2 reads YNFKEQ. Between the trimmed V and J ends, which lost 6 bases and 0 bases, there was a span of 14 bases. The CDR3 is made up of 15 amino acids. The CDR3 protein is CASSPPERMNTEAFF. CDR3 in DNA: TGTGCCAGCAGTCCCCCGGAGAGGATGAACACTGAAGCTTTCTTT.

This clonotype occurred a few times. The V and J genes are TRBV27 and TRBJ1-2; 9 bases agree with TRBD1. The CDR3 has 16 amino acids. The germline V gene encodes CDR1 MNHEY and CDR2 SMNVEV (reference sequence). Unmatched junction bases numbered 7, after V lost 5 bases and J lost 0 bases. Written as DNA, the CDR3 is TGTGCCAGCAGTCTACGACAGGGGGGCTCTAACTATGGCTACACCTTC. This encodes CASSLRQGGSNYGYTF.

Note on this clonotype: Its ends do not fully match the called genes, so a read error is possible. The chain carries TRBV6-1 and TRBJ1-2; D is undetermined. The CDR3 consists of 13 residues. From germline, CDR1 is MNHNS and CDR2 SASEGT. CDR3 protein: CASSEEGLGGYTF. In DNA, the CDR3 is TGCGCCAGCAGTGAAGAGGGATTAGGAGGCTACACCTTC.

V is TRBV6-5 and J is TRBJ2-1; 7 bases are shared with TRBD2. Per the germline V gene, CDR1 is MNHEY and CDR2 is SVGAGI. The V gene end was trimmed by 5 bases and the J gene end by 4 bases; junction bases not matched to a gene: 8. This CDR3 spans 15 amino acids. In nucleotides, the CDR3 is TGTGCCAGCAGTGAGGGTGGCGGGGGTTACAATGAGCAGTTCTTC. Its translation is CASSEGGGGYNEQFF.

The table lists this clonotype with a count of one. The V and J genes are TRBV28 and TRBJ2-1; TRBD1 matches 11 bases. CDR3 size: 15 residues. The J segment lost 6 bases and the V segment lost 6 bases, leaving 7 bases of the junction unmatched. Germline V gene sequence: CDR1 MDHEN, CDR2 SYDVKM. Written as DNA, the CDR3 is TGTGCCAGCAGGCAAACGGGACAGGGGGTCAATGAGCAGTTCTTC. It encodes CASRQTGQGVNEQFF.

This rearrangement joins TRBV9 to TRBJ1-2; no clear D. Trimming pared 0 bases from V and 4 bases from J, leaving 7 bases between. The CDR3 has 13 residues. Germline loops: CDR1 SGDLS, CDR2 YYNGEE. CDR3 sequence reads: CASSVVIGYGYTF. Here the CDR3 DNA reads TGTGCCAGCAGCGTAGTGATTGGCTATGGCTACACCTTC.

This clonotype was counted once. The J gene is TRBJ2-1, the V gene TRBV9, with a weak D call TRBD2 (5 bases). Trimming took off 0 bases at V and 0 bases at J, with 10 bases between the two ends. This CDR3 comprises 16 residues. Germline CDR1 SGDLS, CDR2 YYNGEE. The CDR3 nucleotides read TGTGCCAGCAGCGTAGCTGGTGGGAGCTCCTACAATGAGCAGTTCTTC. It specifies CASSVAGGSSYNEQFF.

Note on this clonotype: One junction end disagrees with the germline gene, perhaps due to a read error. The V and J genes are TRBV7-2 and TRBJ2-7, with 13 bases identical to TRBD2. With the DNA end fitting TRBJ2-4 better, the J assignment may be wrong. Looked up from germline, CDR1 is SGHTA and CDR2 is FQGNSA. This CDR3 is built from 16 residues. Here the CDR3 DNA reads TGTGCCGGCAGCCCCCGGACTAGCGGGGGAGTAAACATTCAGTACTTC. It translates to CAGSPRTSGGVNIQYF.

Ten or more counts support this clonotype. The chain couples TRBV6-5 to TRBJ2-5; 11 nucleotides line up with TRBD2. This CDR3 has 16 amino acids. Trimming removed 0 bases from V and 5 bases from J; junction bases left unmatched: 5. Looked up from germline, CDR1 is MNHEY and CDR2 is SVGAGI. Written as DNA, the CDR3 is TGTGCCAGCAGTTACTCGCGTAGCGGGGGGGCCGAGACCCAGTACTTC. It specifies CASSYSRSGGAETQYF.

This sequence joins TRBV20-1 and TRBJ1-2; 10 positions match TRBD1. This CDR3 comprises 16 residues. Germline assignment: CDR1 DFQATT and CDR2 SNEGSKA (reference sequence). The J segment lost 6 bases and the V segment lost 0 bases, leaving 10 bases of the junction unmatched. CDR3 in amino acids: CSAREGGWDRGDGYTF. The DNA for the CDR3 is TGCAGTGCTAGAGAAGGAGGATGGGACAGGGGTGATGGCTACACCTTC.

The chain recombines TRBV6-1 with TRBJ2-7, with TRBD1 matching 10 bases. Germline V gene sequence: CDR1 MNHNS, CDR2 SASEGT. V gave up 8 bases and J gave up 6 bases; unmatched junction bases: 7. The CDR3 is made up of 13 amino acids. The CDR3: CASLSGQGIEQYF. The CDR3 nucleotides are TGTGCCAGCCTTTCGGGACAGGGGATCGAGCAGTACTTC.

The chain is built from TRBV7-2 and TRBJ1-1; D may be TRBD1 (6 bases). Germline V gene sequence: CDR1 SGHTA, CDR2 FQGNSA. The CDR3 loop spans 14 amino acids. Trimming pared 5 bases from V and 2 bases from J, leaving 12 bases between. CDR3 sequence (DNA): TGTGCCAGCAGCGTAACAGGGTGCAACACTGAAGCTTTCTTT. It encodes CASSVTGCNTEAFF. Filled out from reference TRBV7-2 and TRBJ1-1, the complete variable domain reads GAGVSQSPSNKVTEKGKDVELRCDPISGHTALYWYRQSLGQGLEFLIYFQGNSAPDKSGLPSDRFSAERTGGSVSTLTIQRTQQEDSAVYLCASSVTGCNTEAFFGQGTRLTVV.

This clonotype was seen at least ten times. The chain uses TRBV4-3 and TRBJ2-1; TRBD2 matches at 9 bases. Germline CDR1 LGHNA, CDR2 YSLEER. The length of the CDR3 is 17 residues. V dropped 1 base and J dropped 5; count of bases not matched to a gene: 9. The CDR3 DNA reads as TGCGCCAGCAGCCAAGGATACCGCGGGAGGGCCAACAATGAGCAGTTCTTC. Its protein product is CASSQGYRGRANNEQFF.

This clonotype was recorded a few times. The chain has TRBV6-2 or TRBV6-3 and TRBJ2-1; 9 positions agree with TRBD2. Germline V gives CDR1 MNHEY, CDR2 SVGEGT. V gave up 5 bases and J gave up 8 bases; unmatched junction bases: 7. This CDR3 has 14 residues. CDR3 in amino acids: CASSRGSGRDEQFF. CDR3 bases: TGTGCCAGCAGTCGTGGTAGCGGGAGAGATGAGCAGTTCTTC.

The V and J genes are TRBV29-1 and TRBJ2-1; 10 bases fit TRBD1. CDR3 size: 14 residues. Trimming removed 6 bases from V and 6 bases from J; junction bases left unmatched: 8. Germline V lookup: CDR1 SQVTM, CDR2 ANQGSEA. CDR3 in amino acids: CSVRQGAVTNEQFF. CDR3 sequence (DNA): TGCAGCGTGAGACAGGGGGCAGTCACCAATGAGCAGTTCTTC.

This clonotype was seen a handful of times. The genes are TRBV11-3 and TRBJ2-2; 7 positions match TRBD1. CDR3 size: 16 residues. With 6 bases clipped from V and 1 base from J, the junction kept 8 bases outside the gene matches. CDR1 is SGHNT, CDR2 YENEEA, per germline. The CDR3 nucleotides read TGTGCCAGCAGGCCCTCCGGGACAGTGAACACCGGGGAGCTGTTTTTT. Amino acid sequence: CASRPSGTVNTGELFF.

In DNA form, the CDR3 reads TGTGCCAGCAGCTTAGGGCAGGGAGGGGGTTACAATGAGCAGTACTTC. Amino acids: CASSLGQGGGYNEQYF. V gene TRBV11-2 combines with J gene TRBJ2-4, with D tentatively TRBD2 (7 bases). CDR3 length equals 16 residues. Germline V lookup: CDR1 SGHAT, CDR2 FQNNGV. Trimming removed 1 base from V and 13 bases from J, with 23 bases in between.

This sequence joins TRBV7-8 and TRBJ2-3; the D gene is possibly TRBD2 (6 bases). Deletions cut 7 bases from V and 2 bases from J, with 16 bases between. CDR1 and CDR2 (germline): SGHVS, FQNEAQ. This CDR3 contains 15 residues. In DNA form, the CDR3 reads TGTGCCAGCATGGACGCGGCGGGGACCACAGATACGCAGTATTTT. It yields the protein CASMDAAGTTDTQYF. Using reference TRBV7-8 and TRBJ2-3 for the parts outside the CDR3, the full variable domain is GAGVSQSPRYKVAKRGQDVALRCDPISGHVSLFWYQQALGQGPEFLTYFQNEAQLDKSGLPSDRFFAERPEGSVSTLKIQRTQQEDSAVYLCASMDAAGTTDTQYFGPGTRLTVL.

This sequence joins TRBV7-2 and TRBJ1-6, with TRBD1 as a possible D gene (5 bases). Trimming removed 5 bases at V and 10 bases at J, with 12 bases between. The CDR3 consists of 13 residues. Germline CDR1 SGHTA, CDR2 FQGNSA. The chain's CDR3 is CASSHPGESPLHF. The CDR3 DNA sequence: TGTGCCAGCAGCCACCCGGGGGAGTCACCCCTCCACTTT.